A selection of T cell receptor beta chains follows, all from one sample in a study of OX40 agonist ivuxolimab in advanced cancers. Profiled with immunoSEQ multiplex PCR; TCRdb holds only in-frame clones, not every one. In the table there are approximately 33,000 clones, more than 85% of which are singletons. The sample in question was CD4+ or CD8+ T cells sorted from blood, obtained in a trial of the OX40 agonist ivuxolimab. These receptors all come from an adult with an advanced solid tumor such as melanoma, head and neck, liver or kidney cancer. Both conserved end residues are part of each CDR3. The D gene is left open where the match is weak. The listing skips clone size in some rows; elsewhere it reads once, few, many or a size class.

V gene	D gene	CDR3 length	J gene	clone size	CDR3 protein	CDR3 DNA
TRBV27	-	17	TRBJ2-5	-	CASSLRLRGGEQETQYF	TGTGCCAGCAGTTTAAGACTTCGTGGGGGCGAGCAAGAGACCCAGTACTTC
TRBV6-1	-	16	TRBJ1-1	-	CASSEYVTGLNTEAFF	TGTGCCAGCAGTGAATATGTCACAGGCTTGAACACTGAAGCTTTCTTT
TRBV4-1	-	12	TRBJ2-2	-	CASSENTGELFF	TGCGCCAGCAGCGAGAACACCGGGGAGCTGTTTTTT
TRBV19	-	13	TRBJ1-1	-	CASSPTRGHGAFF	TGTGCCAGTAGCCCCACCAGGGGACACGGAGCTTTCTTT
TRBV6-6	-	15	TRBJ1-2	-	CASSYGWQDVYGYTF	TGTGCCAGCAGTTACGGCTGGCAGGACGTCTATGGCTACACCTTC
TRBV27	-	15	TRBJ2-1	once	CASTPNPGRANEQFF	TGTGCCAGCACTCCTAACCCGGGTCGCGCCAATGAGCAGTTCTTC
TRBV2	TRBD1	17	TRBJ1-2	-	CASSEPGQAYSNYGYTF	TGTGCCAGCAGTGAACCGGGACAGGCCTATTCTAACTATGGCTACACCTTC
TRBV7-9	TRBD1	12	TRBJ1-4	-	CASSHRGEKLFF	TGTGCCAGCAGCCACAGGGGTGAAAAACTGTTTTTT
TRBV19	-	13	TRBJ1-1	-	CASSIVGQGPTFF	TGTGCCAGTAGTATAGTAGGGCAGGGGCCGACTTTCTTT
TRBV6-4	-	14	TRBJ2-1	-	CASSDSLDRNEQFF	TGTGCCAGCAGTGACTCCCTAGACCGGAATGAGCAGTTCTTC
TRBV5-8	TRBD2	15	TRBJ2-7	-	CASSTGLAVTDEQYF	TGTGCCAGCAGCACAGGACTAGCGGTGACCGACGAGCAGTACTTC
TRBV28	-	13	TRBJ2-7	-	CASSWTDSYEQYF	TGTGCCAGCAGTTGGACTGACTCCTACGAGCAGTACTTC
TRBV5-1	TRBD2	16	TRBJ2-5	-	CASSRAGGPVEETQYF	TGCGCCAGCAGCCGGGCGGGGGGGCCGGTCGAAGAGACCCAGTACTTC
TRBV21-1	-	14	TRBJ2-7	-	CASSIDSHRPEQYF	TGTGCCAGCAGCATTGACTCACACCGTCCCGAGCAGTACTTC
TRBV28	TRBD2	15	TRBJ2-7	-	CASTLGTSGHLEQYF	TGTGCCAGCACCCTCGGGACTAGCGGGCACCTGGAGCAGTACTTC
TRBV30	TRBD2	16	TRBJ2-7	-	CALRVLGLAGTYEQYF	TGTGCCTTAAGGGTCCTCGGACTAGCGGGGACTTACGAGCAGTACTTC
TRBV5-1	-	13	TRBJ1-1	-	CASSMALNTEAFF	TGCGCCAGCAGCATGGCCCTGAACACTGAAGCTTTCTTT
TRBV4-3	TRBD1	14	TRBJ2-7	-	CASSQVGQGDEQYF	TGCGCCAGCAGCCAAGTGGGACAGGGAGACGAGCAGTACTTC
TRBV7-6	-	11	TRBJ2-5	-	CASSRTETQYF	TGTGCCAGCAGCCGAACAGAGACCCAGTACTTC
TRBV11-2	-	13	TRBJ2-4	-	CASSWIAKNIQYF	TGTGCCAGCAGCTGGATTGCCAAAAACATTCAGTACTTC
TRBV9	TRBD2	16	TRBJ2-2	-	CASSGVAGANTGELFF	TGTGCCAGCAGCGGGGTAGCGGGAGCGAACACCGGGGAGCTGTTTTTT
TRBV28	-	15	TRBJ1-1	-	CASSLAALDYRGAFF	TGTGCCAGCAGTTTAGCAGCTTTAGACTACCGAGGGGCTTTCTTT
TRBV11-2	-	14	TRBJ2-2	-	CASSLGQNTGELFF	TGTGCCAGCAGCTTAGGACAGAACACCGGGGAGCTGTTTTTT
TRBV4-2	TRBD1	14	TRBJ2-7	-	CASSPLGTGAEQYF	TGTGCCAGCAGCCCATTGGGGACAGGGGCCGAGCAGTACTTC
TRBV28	-	13	TRBJ2-5	-	CASSLTGEETQYF	TGTGCCAGCAGCCTGACGGGAGAAGAGACCCAGTACTTC
TRBV6-5	TRBD1	15	TRBJ2-5	-	CASSYTDRVGETQYF	TGTGCCAGCAGTTACACGGACAGGGTTGGAGAGACCCAGTACTTC
TRBV7-8	-	14	TRBJ1-1	-	CASSRYAQGTEAFF	TGTGCCAGCAGCCGTTACGCACAGGGCACTGAAGCTTTCTTT
TRBV7-8	-	16	TRBJ2-3	-	CASSAEGGWGTDTQYF	TGTGCCAGCAGCGCGGAAGGGGGGTGGGGCACAGATACGCAGTATTTT
TRBV15	TRBD1	15	TRBJ1-1	once	CATSINDRVGTEAFF	TGTGCCACCAGCATAAACGACAGGGTGGGGACTGAAGCTTTCTTT
TRBV5-4	TRBD2	15	TRBJ2-7	-	CASSEGLAVNYEQYF	TGTGCCAGCAGCGAGGGACTAGCGGTAAATTACGAGCAGTACTTC
TRBV6-5	-	14	TRBJ2-7	-	CASSYSQGTYEQYF	TGTGCCAGCAGTTACAGCCAGGGCACCTACGAGCAGTACTTC
TRBV7-9	TRBD1	16	TRBJ1-2	-	CASSLEGQGAWYGYTF	TGTGCCAGCAGCTTAGAGGGTCAGGGGGCGTGGTATGGCTACACCTTC
TRBV27	-	17	TRBJ1-2	-	CASSLGPYGNKPYGYTF	TGTGCCAGCAGTTTAGGGCCCTACGGAAATAAGCCCTATGGCTACACCTTC
TRBV9	-	15	TRBJ2-7	-	CASSVDMGLEYEQYF	TGTGCCAGCAGCGTAGATATGGGGTTAGAATACGAGCAGTACTTC
TRBV5-4	-	13	TRBJ2-5	-	CASSYLVGETQYF	TGTGCCAGCAGCTACTTAGTGGGCGAGACCCAGTACTTC
TRBV19	-	14	TRBJ1-1	-	CASSMGKGFTEAFF	TGTGCCAGTAGTATGGGAAAGGGGTTCACTGAAGCTTTCTTT
TRBV6-1	-	15	TRBJ2-1	-	CASHLGGTHYNEQFF	TGTGCCAGCCACCTTGGGGGGACACACTACAATGAGCAGTTCTTC
TRBV7-9	TRBD1	16	TRBJ2-3	-	CASSLSQGPSTDTQYF	TGTGCCAGCAGCTTATCACAGGGGCCTAGCACAGATACGCAGTATTTT
TRBV30	TRBD2	16	TRBJ2-5	-	CAWSGLAGGIGETQYF	TGTGCCTGGAGCGGACTAGCGGGGGGGATTGGAGAGACCCAGTACTTC
TRBV15	-	14	TRBJ1-1	-	CATSRDGGDTEAFF	TGTGCCACCAGCAGAGATGGCGGGGACACTGAAGCTTTCTTT
TRBV21-1	-	21	TRBJ2-1	-	CASSKVGLAGTPLNEYNEQFF	TGTGCCAGCAGCAAAGTTGGGCTAGCGGGAACACCATTAAACGAATACAATGAGCAGTTCTTC
TRBV9	-	15	TRBJ1-2	-	CASSKDSPRGYGYTF	TGTGCCAGCAGCAAGGACAGCCCCCGGGGCTATGGCTACACCTTC
TRBV4-3	-	19	TRBJ2-6	few	CASSQVQDGALSGANVLTF	TGCGCCAGCAGCCAAGTACAAGACGGAGCTCTCTCTGGGGCCAACGTCCTGACTTTC
TRBV7-8	-	15	TRBJ1-4	-	CASSLTWATNEKLFF	TGTGCCAGCAGCTTAACGTGGGCAACTAATGAAAAACTGTTTTTT
TRBV29-1	-	11	TRBJ2-1	-	CSAQGGNEQFF	TGCAGCGCCCAAGGGGGGAACGAGCAGTTCTTC
TRBV5-5	TRBD1	19	TRBJ2-6	-	CASSLEWTGGYSGANVLTF	TGTGCCAGCAGCTTGGAATGGACAGGGGGCTACTCTGGGGCCAACGTCCTGACTTTC
TRBV28	-	13	TRBJ1-2	-	CASSPGSDYGYTF	TGTGCCAGCAGTCCAGGGTCTGACTATGGCTACACCTTC
TRBV9	-	13	TRBJ2-1	few	CASSVGMSTEQFF	TGTGCCAGCAGCGTCGGGATGAGCACTGAGCAGTTCTTC
TRBV5-1	TRBD2	15	TRBJ2-7	-	CASSLGAGGPHEQYF	TGCGCCAGCAGCTTGGGCGCGGGGGGGCCCCACGAGCAGTACTTC
TRBV5-6	-	14	TRBJ1-2	-	CASSLGQKQYGYTF	TGTGCCAGCAGCTTAGGGCAGAAACAGTATGGCTACACCTTC